This T cell receptor beta chain was recorded in a study of blood T cell repertoires in COVID-19 (dated by TCRdb to about 2020). Broadly, across the study: Collaborator samples came from the United States, Italy and Spain and covered acute and convalescent phases of COVID-19. The prospective study material was composed of cDNA or gDNA derived from T cells, B-cell-depleted T cells, or PBMCs. The dataset comprised deeply sampled blood TCRbeta repertoires from subjects exposed to, actively infected with, or recovered from COVID-19. A freely available public database, intended as a resource for researchers studying the immune response to SARS-CoV-2, is where the repertoires were released. The samples were drawn from two sources: the first 160 participants of the ongoing ImmuneRACE study, and 1,000 to 1,500 subjects contributed by 6 global collaborators. Sample metadata almost always included a de-identified subject ID, COVID-19 status, age in years and sex. Where available, HLA class I and class II types were obtained from metadata supplied by the sample provider rather than from assay-based typing. Overall results and qualifications from the work: How much clinical and demographic metadata was included differed by source and by participant, and the metadata was provided uncurated.

V lost 11 bases and J lost 10 bases, and the count of bases not matched to a germline gene is 7. CDR1 and CDR2 are read off the germline V gene (reference sequence) as SEHNR and FQNEAQ. The CDR3 measures 12 amino acids from cysteine to phenylalanine. The kept DNA is CDR3 alone, 36 bases in frame from the first base. One collaborating source in Seattle enrolled patients during active infection and followed them longitudinally through the course of disease. The collaborating institutions used their own protocols to collect whole blood in K2EDTA tubes. For TCRbeta analysis, collaborators shipped samples as frozen whole blood, isolated PBMCs, or DNA extracted from either of those sample types. TCRbeta CDR3 regions were amplified from genomic DNA using the immunoSEQ Assay, a bias-controlled multiplex PCR. Turning to the authors' computational methods: The number of nucleated cells in each sample was estimated from the amplification of reference gene primers within the assay. To quantify the absolute abundance of each unique TCRbeta CDR3 rearrangement, sequence reads were collapsed and filtered. Productive Simpson clonality was computed per sample as the square root of Simpson's diversity index over productive rearrangements. What TCRdb holds here is the immuneACCESS table cut down to in-frame rearrangements. Part of the clones is not present; checked against another copy, under half of the missing clones reflect an unresolved V gene, and the others are unexplained. Clone size and the V and J calls come from that table; the DNA yielded D and trimming. The sample table lists around 270,000 clones, about 91% of them with a count of one. In total, the top ten clones hold around 2.5% of the sample.

As concerns this clone: What this receptor recognizes is not known. The input lacks base qualities; no much larger clone sits a single base away.

This TCR was recovered from a person in their late teens or twenties with COVID-19, enrolled during active disease. The specimen sequenced was peripheral blood. The sequence is built from TRBV7-9 and TRBJ1-6, and TRBD1 matches 8 of the central bases. The nucleotide sequence is given as TGTGCCGGACAGGGTAGCAAATCACCCCTCCACTTT. This encodes CAGQGSKSPLHF.